A selection of T cell receptor beta chains follows, all from one sample in a study of beta chain features in type 1 diabetes. Profiled with immunoSEQ multiplex PCR; TCRdb holds only in-frame clones, not every one. The table shows fewer than 350,000 clones, with about 8% occurring only once. Source material: central memory CD4+ T cells from blood. These receptor sequences come from a woman between 18 and 30 years old in good health. CDR3s include the opening cysteine and the closing phenylalanine or tryptophan. Size tells how often a clone was seen (once, few, many) or the class of an expanded clone, and some rows leave it out.

size: few; V: TRBV7-2; CDR3: CASSPSLGGQGVYGYTF
size: few; V: TRBV29-1; CDR3: CSVGRGGSYNEQFF
size: many; V: TRBV14; CDR3: CASSQGTNYGYTF
size: .; V: TRBV28; CDR3: CASSLSLGGTQYF
size: few; V: TRBV11-3; CDR3: CASSKQGASEAFF
size: few; V: TRBV30; CDR3: CAWCRGANEKLFF
size: few; V: TRBV19; CDR3: CASSIPTGGNTEAFF
size: few; V: TRBV30; CDR3: CAWSSGNYGYTF
size: few; V: TRBV2; CDR3: CASSEVGTEAFF
size: .; V: TRBV15; CDR3: CATSRGWGVNTEAFF
size: few; V: TRBV19; CDR3: CASGAREQFF
size: .; V: TRBV29-1; CDR3: CSVEAPVSGANVLTF
size: few; V: TRBV6-5; CDR3: CASMKDPVYEQYF
size: many; V: TRBV7-6; CDR3: CASSDNSLGYTF
size: .; V: TRBV5-1; CDR3: CASSLGEAYNEQFF
size: .; V: TRBV2; CDR3: CASTVQGNTEAFF
size: many; V: TRBV7-2; CDR3: CASNPKMGSNEQFF
size: many; V: TRBV20-1; CDR3: CSASLHEQFF
size: few; V: TRBV7-2; CDR3: CASSLFPTDEQYF
size: few; V: TRBV7-2; CDR3: CASSRTSGHNEQFF
size: .; V: TRBV7-9; CDR3: CATTGRAPGTDTQYF
size: .; V: TRBV10-3; CDR3: CAISSGLAEKLFF
size: .; V: TRBV29-1; CDR3: CSVEESPGSGTDTQYF
size: .; V: TRBV5-4; CDR3: CASRYRNSGPRTF
size: .; V: TRBV2; CDR3: CASSPARGAGGYTF
size: many; V: TRBV9; CDR3: CASSAREGNYGYTF
size: .; V: TRBV29-1; CDR3: CSVFSAGASYEQYF
size: .; V: TRBV7-9; CDR3: CASSRRRWQETQYF
size: .; V: TRBV2; CDR3: CASSRQGMFSQPQHF
size: few; V: TRBV7-2; CDR3: CASSQRYEQYF
size: few; V: TRBV28; CDR3: CASSLLVSEGNQPQHF
size: .; V: TRBV20-1; CDR3: CSASYFIAQYF
size: .; V: TRBV27; CDR3: CASSLTGEKLFF
size: .; V: TRBV28; CDR3: CAAPAGPSVMNTEAFF
size: .; V: TRBV5-6; CDR3: CASSPVGANVLTF
size: .; V: TRBV30; CDR3: CAWSRQGDTQYF
size: .; V: TRBV12-5; CDR3: CASGLRGDTEAFF
size: few; V: TRBV2; CDR3: CASSRQGGQETQYF
size: many; V: TRBV19; CDR3: CASSMGQLGNTIYF
size: .; V: TRBV30; CDR3: CAWGQGTIYGYTF
size: few; V: TRBV6-6; CDR3: CATRGLAGGHEQFF
size: .; V: TRBV25-1; CDR3: CASSHQDRATGELFF
size: few; V: TRBV11-2; CDR3: CASSSNRRLITKLFF
size: few; V: TRBV10-2; CDR3: CASSEGTGINTGELFF
size: .; V: TRBV7-9; CDR3: CASSGLAARVKFF
size: few; V: TRBV25-1; CDR3: CASRPDSGLSTDTQYF
size: few; V: TRBV7-2; CDR3: CASSLAGRVSNQPQHF
size: few; V: TRBV5-1; CDR3: CASSLALGVNTGELFF
size: .; V: TRBV7-9; CDR3: CASSFPGRYNEQFF
size: .; V: TRBV2; CDR3: CASSDRTAYQPQHF
size: few; V: TRBV7-6; CDR3: CASSISTPGAYEQYF
size: few; V: TRBV6-6; CDR3: CASKDRVNTEAFF
size: few; V: TRBV2; CDR3: CASRYRTGSGNTIYF
size: few; V: TRBV30; CDR3: CAWTWPYEQYF
size: .; V: TRBV7-9; CDR3: CASSVFGNTIYF